The 4 T cell receptor beta chains in this list originate from one sample, sequenced in a study of blood T cell repertoires in COVID-19. The assay was immunoSEQ multiplex PCR, and TCRdb's table has in-frame clones only and misses some. The table has around 99,000 clones, 80% seen once. The specimen sequenced was peripheral blood. The source is a man between 45 and 60 years old who had recovered from COVID-19.

This sequence joins TRBV3-1 (or the pseudogene TRBV3-2) and TRBJ1-1; D is undetermined. Germline V gene lookup returns CDR1 LGHDT and CDR2 YNNKEL (reference sequence). The CDR3 runs to 13 residues. V dropped 4 bases and J dropped 5 bases, with 11 bases sitting between them. In DNA form, the CDR3 reads TGTGCCAGCAGCCGGATGGAGGAGACTGAAGCTTTCTTT. The encoded protein is CASSRMEETEAFF.

This chain connects TRBV5-8 to TRBJ2-4; 7 positions agree with TRBD1. CDR1 is SGHTS and CDR2 is YDEGEE in the germline V gene. The CDR3 is 14 residues long. V shed 4 bases and J 3 bases; nucleotides not matched to a gene: 4. The CDR3 DNA follows: TGTGCCAGCAGCACTTGGGACAGCAAAAACATTCAGTACTTC. It translates to CASSTWDSKNIQYF.

This chain joins TRBV6-2 or TRBV6-3 and TRBJ2-7; 9 bases fit TRBD1. The CDR3 runs 14 residues. The junction had 5 bases not matched to a gene; V was cut back by 5 bases and J by 3 bases. The germline V gene has CDR1 MNHEY and CDR2 SVGEGT. The CDR3, as DNA: TGTGCCAGCAGTATTGGACAGGGGATCTACGAGCAGTACTTC. Translating gives CASSIGQGIYEQYF.

This clone appeared once. The V call is TRBV5-4, the J call TRBJ2-7; 8 bases align to TRBD2. The V gene's germline CDR1 is SGHNT and CDR2 YYREEE (reference sequence). The CDR3 runs to 15 residues. V was pared by 1 base and J by 3 bases, with 6 bases of the junction left unmatched. The CDR3 loop reads CASSLSGTSSYEQYF. DNA for the CDR3: TGTGCCAGCAGCTTGTCTGGGACTAGTAGCTACGAGCAGTACTTC.